This TCR beta chain was captured by sequencing in a study of CD8+ T cells in alopecia areata. Study-wide results and limits: In scalp, tofacitinib significantly decreased clonality and expanded CD8+ clones among the top 100. Clonality exceeded that of normal scalp in lesional scalp, most notably in alopecia totalis/universalis. For baseline CD8+ expansion, any link to response stays uncertain with one nonresponder.

The authors extracted RNA and reverse transcribed it into cDNA as the sequencing template. Produced via immunoSEQ multiplex PCR; TCRdb's table is partial and in-frame only. The profile shows 95,000 to 120,000 clones, less than 70% of them singletons. This clone was seen more than once but under ten times. What it binds is unknown. Treatment denoted: oral pan-JAK inhibitor, 5-10 mg twice daily. The sequence came from a human donor with alopecia areata. This material consisted of CD4+ T cells sorted from blood, taken at week 24, from a patient treated with tofacitinib.

DNA for the CDR3: TGTGCCAGCAGCTTACCGGGACAGGCAAATTCACCCCTCCACTTT. It yields the protein CASSLPGQANSPLHF. This rearrangement joins TRBV5-4 to TRBJ1-6; 8 positions match TRBD1. The CDR3 is 15 residues long. The V gene's germline CDR1 is SGHNT and CDR2 YYREEE (reference sequence). The J segment lost 7 bases and the V segment lost 2 bases, leaving 5 bases of the junction unmatched.